This T cell receptor (beta chain) was retrieved from a study of T cell changes during pregnancy in multiple sclerosis. This clone occurred a few times. The CDR3 is made up of 15 amino acids. Germline V gene sequence: CDR1 SEHNR, CDR2 FQNEAQ (reference sequence). The ends lost 5 bases at V and 7 bases at J; junction bases unmatched: 13. Repertoires were generated with immunoSEQ multiplex PCR, while TCRdb's copy carries only in-frame clones and drops some. This table holds under 45,000 clones, more than 70% found once. The chain recombines TRBV7-9 with TRBJ1-1; TRBD1 aligns across 7 bases. The receptor was derived from a female donor with multiple sclerosis, enrolled in a pregnancy study. The source was CD8+ T cells from peripheral blood mononuclear cells, collected in the first trimester of pregnancy. The CDR3 nucleotides are TGTGCCAGCAGCGACCCGGGACAGCCCTCGCTTGAAGCTTTCTTT. Amino acids: CASSDPGQPSLEAFF.